These T cell receptor beta chains were read from a single sample in a study of blood T cell repertoires in COVID-19. The assay was immunoSEQ multiplex PCR, and TCRdb's table has in-frame clones only and misses some. The sample carries roughly 350,000 clones, around 90% recorded once. Specimen: PBMCs or T cells enriched from blood (not recorded which). The receptors here all came from a young woman who had recovered from COVID-19. The CDR3 runs from the conserved cysteine through the conserved F or W. The D gene is left open where the match is weak. Clone size is shown for a subset of rows, as once, few, many or a class of expanded clone.

J gene,V gene,D gene,clone size,CDR3 protein,CDR3 DNA
TRBJ2-5,TRBV18,NA,NA,CASSTGAYRPTFATQYF,TGTGCCAGCTCCACAGGCGCGTACAGGCCTACGTTTGCGACCCAGTACTTC
TRBJ2-1,TRBV6-2/TRBV6-3,NA,NA,CASSYGQYNEQFF,TGTGCCAGCAGTTACGGACAATACAATGAGCAGTTCTTC
TRBJ2-6,TRBV5-6,TRBD1,NA,CASRALGTGTGANVLTF,TGTGCCAGCAGGGCCCTCGGGACAGGGACTGGGGCCAACGTCCTGACTTTC
TRBJ2-7,TRBV3-1/TRBV3-2,TRBD1,NA,CASRLQGPPYEQYF,TGTGCCAGCAGGTTACAGGGGCCACCCTACGAGCAGTACTTC
TRBJ2-1,TRBV5-1,NA,NA,CASSLGSRGIRNEQFF,TGCGCCAGCAGCTTGGGTAGCAGGGGAATACGGAATGAGCAGTTCTTC
TRBJ1-2,TRBV7-2,TRBD1,NA,CASSSGTGTGGYTF,TGTGCCAGCAGCTCAGGGACAGGGACGGGTGGCTACACCTTC
TRBJ2-2,TRBV5-1,TRBD2,NA,CARSGSRGGAVKAGELFF,TGCGCCCGCAGCGGGTCTCGCGGGGGGGCCGTTAAAGCCGGGGAGCTGTTTTTT
TRBJ2-7,TRBV28,NA,NA,CASKDWGVGRYEQYF,TGTGCCAGCAAAGACTGGGGGGTAGGTAGATACGAGCAGTACTTC
TRBJ2-1,TRBV5-4,TRBD1,NA,CASSWTGGNEQFF,TGTGCCAGCAGTTGGACAGGGGGCAATGAGCAGTTCTTC
TRBJ2-3,TRBV9,TRBD2,NA,CASSAKRDPSTDTQYF,TGTGCCAGCAGCGCTAAGCGGGACCCTAGCACAGATACGCAGTATTTT
TRBJ2-7,TRBV3-1/TRBV3-2,TRBD1,NA,CASSPFGQGIAYEQYF,TGTGCCAGCAGCCCCTTTGGACAGGGAATCGCCTACGAGCAGTACTTC
TRBJ2-1,TRBV7-3,NA,once,CASSFNNEQFF,TGTGCCAGCAGCTTCAACAATGAGCAGTTCTTC
TRBJ1-5,TRBV6-2/TRBV6-3,TRBD1,NA,CASSSGTGDRTNQPQHF,TGTGCCAGCAGCTCCGGGACAGGGGATCGTACAAATCAGCCCCAGCATTTT
TRBJ1-1,TRBV2,NA,once,CASGRMNTEAFF,TGTGCCAGCGGGCGTATGAACACTGAAGCTTTCTTT
TRBJ1-1,TRBV12-3/TRBV12-4,NA,NA,CASSPGAEAFF,TGTGCCAGCAGCCCGGGGGCTGAAGCTTTCTTT
TRBJ2-7,TRBV2,NA,NA,CASSEQTYEQYF,TGTGCCAGCAGTGAACAGACCTACGAGCAGTACTTC
TRBJ2-7,TRBV19,TRBD2,NA,CASSMRGTFYEQYF,TGTGCCAGTAGTATGCGGGGGACCTTCTACGAGCAGTACTTC
TRBJ2-2,TRBV21-1,NA,once,CAGSDRVDTGELFF,TGTGCCGGATCAGACAGGGTCGACACCGGGGAGCTGTTTTTT
TRBJ2-1,TRBV18,NA,NA,CASSPDTPGYNEQFF,TGTGCCAGCTCACCCGACACCCCAGGCTACAATGAGCAGTTCTTC
TRBJ1-2,TRBV7-2,NA,NA,CASSTPTGYGYTF,TGTGCCAGCAGCACGCCCACAGGGTACGGCTACACCTTC
TRBJ2-6,TRBV7-3,NA,NA,CASSPSGYSGANVLTF,TGTGCCAGCAGCCCGTCGGGGTACTCTGGGGCCAACGTCCTGACTTTC
TRBJ2-3,TRBV7-2,TRBD2,NA,CASSPGRGTDTQYF,TGTGCCAGCAGCCCCGGGAGGGGGACAGATACGCAGTATTTT
TRBJ2-3,TRBV28,TRBD2,NA,CASTGASGGLGLQYF,TGTGCCAGCACGGGGGCCAGCGGGGGCCTAGGTCTGCAGTATTTT
TRBJ2-3,TRBV3-1/TRBV3-2,TRBD2,NA,CASSHPGTSGATDTQYF,TGTGCCAGCAGCCATCCCGGGACTAGCGGGGCCACAGATACGCAGTATTTT
TRBJ1-4,TRBV18,NA,NA,CASSQTDEKLFF,TGTGCCAGCTCACAGACAGATGAAAAACTGTTTTTT
TRBJ2-7,TRBV2,TRBD2,NA,CASKLAGDYEQYF,TGTGCCAGCAAGCTAGCGGGGGACTACGAGCAGTACTTC
TRBJ1-6,TRBV2,NA,NA,CASTLGGGAYNSPLHF,TGTGCCAGCACTCTTGGGGGGGGTGCCTATAATTCACCCCTCCACTTT
TRBJ2-1,TRBV24-1,TRBD1,NA,CATSQPGGNEQFF,TGTGCCACCAGTCAGCCAGGGGGAAATGAGCAGTTCTTC
TRBJ2-7,TRBV2,TRBD1,once,CASSGLDRAYEQYF,TGTGCCAGCTCTGGACTGGACAGGGCTTACGAGCAGTACTTC
TRBJ1-2,TRBV11-3,NA,NA,CASSSRGGDFYGYTF,TGTGCCAGCAGCTCTCGGGGGGGAGACTTCTATGGCTACACCTTC
TRBJ1-6,TRBV10-3,NA,NA,CAISDTERGPLHF,TGTGCCATCAGTGATACCGAGAGAGGACCCCTCCACTTT
TRBJ2-1,TRBV5-1,NA,NA,CASFRDRYSYNEQFF,TGCGCCAGCTTCCGTGACAGATACTCCTACAATGAGCAGTTCTTC
TRBJ2-1,TRBV11-2,TRBD2,NA,CASSLASSSGINYNEQFF,TGTGCCAGCAGCTTAGCATCGTCCAGCGGGATAAACTACAATGAGCAGTTCTTC